This T cell receptor beta chain was identified during a study of shared clonotypes between healthy human individuals. At the level of the study: Three CD4 naive, three CD4 memory, two CD8 naive and one CD8 memory plate were used per donor. General study findings and limits: Larger richness was generally estimated for naive than memory subsets.

The test was conducted at deep level. The method was immunoSEQ multiplex PCR; TCRdb's version includes in-frame clones alone and lacks a portion of them. This table has approximately 2.5 million clones, 93% appearing once. Turning to this clone: Its specificity is unknown.

In the CD4+ fraction, cells were divided into CD45RA+ naive and CD45RA-negative memory subsets. Germline-derived CDR1 and CDR2 are MNHEY and SVGAGI. Trimming took 2 bases from V and 4 from J; bases not matched to a gene: 5. This CDR3 region has 15 residues. Sequencing was done on a sample of naive CD4+ T cells from PBMCs. Subset denoted: CD45RA+ positively selected. This sequence joins TRBV6-5 and TRBJ1-1, with TRBD1 matching over 9 bases. This TCR was recovered from a man younger than 35 in good health. Some clones in this sample may be carry-over from other donors' samples. CDR3 nucleotide sequence: TGTGCCAGCAGTTACGACAGGGGGTTCGGCACTGAAGCTTTCTTT. This gives the protein CASSYDRGFGTEAFF.